The 30 T cell receptor beta chains listed next were all sequenced from one sample in a study of blood T cell repertoires in COVID-19. Repertoires were generated with immunoSEQ multiplex PCR, while TCRdb's copy carries only in-frame clones and drops some. Seen here are 150,000 to 200,000 clones, about 84% observed once, and the top ten hold roughly 12%. The source material was PBMCs or T cells enriched from blood (not recorded which). Source of these receptors: a man aged 50 or older who had recovered from COVID-19.

The chain recombines TRBV7-9 with TRBJ2-7; 8 nucleotides line up with TRBD1. This CDR3 spans 13 amino acids. The V segment lost 2 bases and the J segment 7 bases; nucleotides outside the gene matches: 4. Germline V gene lookup returns CDR1 SEHNR and CDR2 FQNEAQ (reference sequence). Here the CDR3 DNA reads TGTGCCAGCAGCTTACAGGGGGCTTGGGAGCAGTACTTC. Translating it yields CASSLQGAWEQYF.

This clone was seen only a few times. This sequence joins TRBV11-1 and TRBJ1-1, with a possible D match to TRBD1 (6 bases). Germline V lookup: CDR1 SGHAT, CDR2 FQDESV (reference sequence). V lost 7 bases and J lost 2, with 14 bases in between. CDR3 length: 14 amino acids. Here the CDR3 reads CASTRTVPNTEAFF. The CDR3 coding sequence is TGTGCCAGCACCCGGACAGTCCCTAACACTGAAGCTTTCTTT.

The CDR3 sequence: CASSPHGYTEAFF. The CDR3 DNA reads TGTGCCAGCAGTCCCCACGGTTACACTGAAGCTTTCTTT. This sequence joins TRBV6-5 and TRBJ1-1; D not resolved. The V end lost 5 bases, the J end lost 3 bases, and 10 bases lay between the germline ends. The CDR3 is 13 residues long. Germline V gene sequence: CDR1 MNHEY, CDR2 SVGAGI.

The J gene is TRBJ2-3, the V gene TRBV27, with 9 bases matching TRBD1. The CDR3 runs to 14 residues. Losses at the gene ends were 6 bases for V and 9 bases for J; bases not matched to a gene: 10. Per germline, CDR1 MNHEY and CDR2 SMNVEV (reference sequence). CDR3 sequence: CASRGQGSLLTQYF. The CDR3 nucleotides read TGTGCCAGCAGGGGACAGGGTTCTCTATTGACGCAGTATTTT.

The chain is built from TRBV19 and TRBJ2-6; 7 positions agree with TRBD1. There are 15 residues in the CDR3. Per germline, CDR1 LNHDA and CDR2 SQIVND (reference sequence). V shed 1 base and J 13 bases; nucleotides not matched to a gene: 10. The CDR3: CASSIARDSLGVLTF. As DNA, the CDR3 is TGTGCCAGTAGTATAGCCAGGGACAGCCTAGGAGTCCTGACTTTC.

CDR3: CSVDADRGYNEQFF. CDR3 DNA sequence: TGCAGCGTTGACGCGGACAGGGGGTACAATGAGCAGTTCTTC. This chain links TRBV29-1 with TRBJ2-1; 10 nucleotides agree with TRBD1. Germline assignment: CDR1 SQVTM and CDR2 ANQGSEA. This CDR3 contains 14 residues. The trim removed 3 bases at V and 4 bases at J, leaving 3 bases unmatched.

The gene calls are TRBV3-1 (or the pseudogene TRBV3-2) and TRBJ2-3; TRBD2 agrees at 15 bases. V gave up 4 bases and J gave up 6 bases; unmatched junction bases: 5. The CDR3 has 16 residues. Germline V gene lookup returns CDR1 LGHDT and CDR2 YNNKEL (reference sequence). This CDR3 reads CASSRGLAGGWDTQYF. DNA of the CDR3: TGTGCCAGCAGCCGCGGACTAGCGGGGGGGTGGGATACGCAGTATTTT.

The CDR3 coding sequence is TGTGCCAGCAGTTACAGTGGAGGGCCCGGTTACGAGCAGTACTTC. This codes for CASSYSGGPGYEQYF. V gene TRBV6-5 combines with J gene TRBJ2-7; the D gene is possibly TRBD2 (6 bases). CDR3 size: 15 residues. Germline values: CDR1 MNHEY, CDR2 SVGAGI. V dropped 2 bases and J dropped 4 bases, with 15 bases sitting between them.

This clone was observed a single time. The genes are TRBV18 and TRBJ1-5, with D perhaps TRBD1 (5 bases). V gave up 4 bases and J gave up 2 bases, with 12 bases separating them. The CDR3 runs 15 residues. CDR1 and CDR2 (germline): KGHSH, LQKENI. The CDR3 DNA reads as TGTGCCAGCTCACAGAGTCAGGGCGGCAATCAGCCCCAGCATTTT. As protein: CASSQSQGGNQPQHF.

The chain employs TRBV28 and TRBJ2-3; D is perhaps TRBD2 (7 bases). The CDR3 totals 15 residues. Germline CDR1 MDHEN, CDR2 SYDVKM. The V gene lost 7 bases and the J gene lost 5 bases, with 19 bases spanning the gap. The CDR3 sequence: CASNDDGGQGDTQYF. The CDR3 DNA follows: TGTGCCAGCAACGATGACGGGGGGCAGGGAGATACGCAGTATTTT.

J is TRBJ2-7 and V is TRBV19, with D unresolved. V was pared by 2 bases and J by 5 bases, with 10 bases between. There are 13 residues in the CDR3. CDR1 is LNHDA and CDR2 is SQIVND in the germline V gene (reference sequence). CDR3 residues: CASSINWANEQYF. CDR3 in DNA: TGTGCCAGTAGTATAAACTGGGCGAACGAGCAGTACTTC.

This chain links TRBV9 with TRBJ1-1; D may be TRBD1 (5 bases). V was pared by 0 bases and J by 5 bases, with 11 bases between. This CDR3 contains 14 residues. Germline assignment: CDR1 SGDLS and CDR2 YYNGEE. CDR3 sequence reads: CASSVASGGTEAFF. CDR3 DNA: TGTGCCAGCAGCGTAGCTTCGGGGGGAACTGAAGCTTTCTTT.

This chain joins TRBV18 and TRBJ1-6; D is unresolved. The V end lost 5 bases, the J end lost 0 bases, and 5 bases lay between the germline ends. Germline V gene lookup returns CDR1 KGHSH and CDR2 LQKENI. The CDR3 is 14 residues long. The CDR3 loop reads CASSGSSYNSPLHF. CDR3 sequence (DNA): TGTGCCAGCTCAGGGAGCTCCTATAATTCACCCCTCCACTTT.

The count of this clone is one. The chain combines TRBV11-3 with TRBJ2-7; possibly TRBD1 for D (5 bases). The CDR3 sequence is 15 residues long. With 9 bases removed from V and 3 bases from J, the gap between germline ends came to 21 bases. The germline gives CDR1 SGHNT, CDR2 YENEEA. The CDR3 reads CASLVVTQTVYEQYF. The CDR3 DNA reads TGTGCCAGTCTAGTCGTGACCCAGACAGTCTACGAGCAGTACTTC.

The J gene is TRBJ2-1, the V gene TRBV5-5; 7 bases agree with TRBD2. Germline CDR1 and CDR2: SGHKS and YYEKEE (reference sequence). V dropped 4 bases and J dropped 1; count of bases not matched to a gene: 14. The CDR3 consists of 18 residues. Written as DNA, the CDR3 is TGTGCCAGCAGCCAGAGGAGGGTCGGAGCGGGGTCCTACAATGAGCAGTTCTTC. This translates into CASSQRRVGAGSYNEQFF.

This chain uses TRBV15 with TRBJ2-7; 12 bases match TRBD1. CDR1 and CDR2 (germline): LNHNV, YYDKDF (reference sequence). The CDR3 is made up of 16 amino acids. Trimming at V came to 0 bases and at J to 6 bases, leaving 6 bases not matched to a gene. The CDR3: CATSREAGTGGLEQYF. The CDR3 DNA follows: TGTGCCACCAGCAGAGAGGCCGGGACAGGGGGCCTCGAGCAGTACTTC.

J is TRBJ1-1 and V is TRBV5-1, with D maybe TRBD1 (5 bases). Trimming stripped 1 base from V and 2 bases from J, with 12 bases between. Germline V gene sequence: CDR1 SGHRS, CDR2 YFSETQ. There are 15 residues in the CDR3. The CDR3 DNA sequence: TGCGCCAGCAGCTTGTTGGGGGGATCAAACACTGAAGCTTTCTTT. Its translation is CASSLLGGSNTEAFF.

The chain recombines TRBV4-3 with TRBJ1-5; D unclear. The CDR3 has 15 amino acids. Germline lookup yields CDR1 LGHNA and CDR2 YSLEER. V lost 0 bases to trimming and J lost 3 bases, with 9 bases between them. CDR3 in DNA: TGCGCCAGCAGCCAAGATTGGCAGGACAATCAGCCCCAGCATTTT. This encodes CASSQDWQDNQPQHF.

V gene TRBV5-1 combines with J gene TRBJ2-2, with D perhaps TRBD2 (7 bases). CDR3 length equals 16 residues. V lost 4 bases, J lost 3 bases, and 16 bases lay in between. Germline V CDR1 and CDR2: SGHRS, YFSETQ. The CDR3 DNA sequence: TGCGCCAGCAGCCTAGGGGGGGCTGGGTACACCGGGGAGCTGTTTTTT. Translated: CASSLGGAGYTGELFF.

The rearrangement uses TRBV19 and TRBJ2-7; 8 bases are a match to TRBD1. The germline V gene encodes CDR1 LNHDA and CDR2 SQIVND (reference sequence). The length of the CDR3 is 14 residues. J was trimmed by 2 bases and V by 6 bases; bases with no gene match: 6. The CDR3 loop reads CASRPNRGAYEQYF. The DNA of the CDR3 is TGTGCCAGTAGGCCAAACAGGGGGGCCTACGAGCAGTACTTC.

J is TRBJ1-2 and V is TRBV19, with D possibly TRBD1 on 6 matching bases. The germline CDR1 and CDR2 sequences are LNHDA and SQIVND (reference sequence). CDR3 length: 15 amino acids. V dropped 5 bases and J dropped 8 bases, with 21 bases sitting between them. CDR3 coding DNA: TGTGCCAGTAGTCGGTCAGGGGTTCCCTCGGGCGGCTACACCTTC. Residues: CASSRSGVPSGGYTF.

This clone occurred a few times. CDR3 in amino acids: CATSRDPGTGNTIYF. Written as DNA, the CDR3 is TGTGCCACCAGCAGAGATCCCGGGACTGGAAACACCATATATTTT. V usage is TRBV15 and J usage is TRBJ1-3, with D hard to call. The CDR3 runs to 15 residues. Germline V gene lookup returns CDR1 LNHNV and CDR2 YYDKDF (reference sequence). V lost 0 bases to trimming and J lost 2 bases, with 8 bases between them.

The chain is built from TRBV6-5 and TRBJ1-6; TRBD1 matches 10 bases. This CDR3 is built from 15 residues. J lost 7 bases, V lost 6 bases, and 6 bases had no gene match. The germline V gene encodes CDR1 MNHEY and CDR2 SVGAGI. The CDR3 bases are TGTGCCAGCAGACTTACGGGACAGGGGAATTCACCCCTCCACTTT. As protein: CASRLTGQGNSPLHF.

The chain combines TRBV30 with TRBJ1-3, with no clear D. CDR3 length: 15 amino acids. CDR1 and CDR2 from the germline V gene are GTSNPN and SVGIG (reference sequence). V was clipped by 0 bases and J by 0 bases, with 9 bases between them. This chain's CDR3 is CAWSVRRHSGNTIYF. CDR3 in DNA: TGTGCCTGGAGTGTAAGGAGGCACTCTGGAAACACCATATATTTT.

The J gene is TRBJ2-3, the V gene TRBV7-3; 7 bases fit TRBD2. CDR3 size: 16 residues. Germline V gene sequence: CDR1 SGHTA, CDR2 FQGTGA. After removal of 0 bases from V and 5 bases from J, the junction contained 8 bases not matched to a gene. CDR3 amino acids: CASSLTGGPSVDTQYF. DNA of the CDR3: TGTGCCAGCAGCTTAACGGGAGGGCCCTCGGTAGATACGCAGTATTTT.

The rearrangement links TRBV10-3 to TRBJ2-7, with a weak D call TRBD2 (6 bases). Trimming stripped 8 bases from V and 2 bases from J, with 13 bases between. The CDR3 is 13 amino acids. From germline, CDR1 is ENHRY and CDR2 SYGVKD. The chain's CDR3 is CAIGDSATYEQYF. CDR3 bases: TGTGCCATCGGGGACTCGGCGACCTACGAGCAGTACTTC.

This clone has just one count. CDR3 region: CASSWPGQGTGELFF. In DNA form, the CDR3 reads TGTGCCAGCAGCTGGCCGGGACAGGGGACCGGGGAGCTGTTTTTT. The V gene is TRBV7-8, the J gene TRBJ2-2, with 10 nucleotides matching TRBD1. This CDR3 comprises 15 residues. Per germline, CDR1 SGHVS and CDR2 FQNEAQ. Germline trimming cut 4 bases from V and 5 bases from J; bases unmatched to any gene: 4.

The table lists this clone with a few counts. This rearrangement joins TRBV7-2 to TRBJ2-5; 7 bases are shared with TRBD2. This CDR3 comprises 18 residues. CDR1 is SGHTA, CDR2 FQGNSA, per germline. V gave up 0 bases and J gave up 6 bases; unmatched junction bases: 16. This CDR3 is CASSLAQGGGALLKTQYF. The DNA of the CDR3 is TGTGCCAGCAGCTTAGCGCAAGGCGGGGGTGCCCTATTGAAGACCCAGTACTTC.

This chain joins TRBV4-1 and TRBJ2-3, with TRBD1 as a possible D gene (6 bases). CDR1 and CDR2 (germline): MGHRA, YSYEKL. The CDR3 has 14 residues. The V end was cut by 4 bases, the J end by 6 bases, with 14 bases between. The CDR3 protein is CASSRPTGLDTQYF. The CDR3 region has the DNA TGCGCCAGCAGCCGACCAACAGGGTTGGATACGCAGTATTTT.

This chain links TRBV7-9 with TRBJ1-2; 8 nucleotides align to TRBD1. After removal of 7 bases from V and 3 bases from J, the junction contained 16 bases not matched to a gene. Germline V gene sequence: CDR1 SEHNR, CDR2 FQNEAQ (reference sequence). The CDR3 extends over 17 amino acids. The DNA of the CDR3 is TGTGCCAGCACGCGAGGGACAGGCCGTGGTTCGGACTATGGCTACACCTTC. Its protein is CASTRGTGRGSDYGYTF.